This T cell receptor beta chain was recorded in a study of patients and donors after allogeneic stem cell transplantation. TCRdb re-analysed the RT-PCR reads in MiXCR, keeping a single row per CDR3 protein. The table lists approximately 170,000 distinct CDR3 sequences, 24% of them singletons. CDR3 size: 14 residues. V was cut by 6 bases and J by 0 bases, with 8 bases left in between. At least ten counts were recorded for this clonotype. This chain links TRBV12-3 or TRBV12-4 with TRBJ1-4, with D maybe TRBD1 (6 bases). The sequencing sample was made of blood, either unsorted or a sorted T cell fraction (not recorded which). The origin of this receptor is a human donor who was either an allogeneic HSCT recipient or a stem cell or donor lymphocyte infusion donor (not recorded which). It is not recorded whose cells these are; they may come from a transplant donor. Here the CDR3 reads CASRGQTTNEKLFF. The CDR3 DNA follows: TGTGCCAGCAGGGGACAAACAACTAATGAAAAACTGTTTTTT.